This is a list of T cell receptor beta chains from one sample in a study of blood T cell repertoires in COVID-19. Profiled with immunoSEQ multiplex PCR; TCRdb holds only in-frame clones, not every one. The sample lists approximately 150,000 clones, about nine tenths seen once, with around 1.5% in the top ten. Material: peripheral blood. Every receptor here comes from a human donor in a cohort sampled during active COVID-19. Both conserved end residues are part of each CDR3. D genes are given only for firm matches. Clone sizes are given selectively: once, few, many, or a class where the clone is expanded.

d_call	v_call	j_call	clone_size	cdr3_aa	cdr3_nt
TRBD2	TRBV3-1/TRBV3-2	TRBJ2-3	.	CASSQSSGGPADTQYF	TGTGCCAGCAGCCAATCTAGCGGGGGGCCGGCAGATACGCAGTATTTT
.	TRBV15	TRBJ1-6	.	CATSRVAGMNSPLHF	TGTGCCACCAGCAGAGTGGCGGGGATGAATTCACCCCTCCACTTT
TRBD1	TRBV6-5	TRBJ1-5	.	CASNPQGANQPQHF	TGTGCCAGCAATCCACAGGGGGCTAATCAGCCCCAGCATTTT
.	TRBV5-6	TRBJ2-3	.	CASSLARSTDTQYF	TGTGCCAGCAGCTTGGCCAGGAGCACAGATACGCAGTATTTT
TRBD2	TRBV29-1	TRBJ2-1	.	CSGIGSGVHNEQFF	TGCAGCGGAATTGGGAGCGGGGTTCACAATGAGCAGTTCTTC
TRBD1	TRBV5-4	TRBJ1-2	.	CASSWPGQGRGWYTF	TGTGCCAGCAGCTGGCCCGGACAGGGTAGGGGTTGGTACACCTTC
.	TRBV5-4	TRBJ1-4	.	CASSLLGSNEKLFF	TGTGCCAGCAGCTTATTGGGCTCTAATGAAAAACTGTTTTTT
TRBD1	TRBV7-6	TRBJ1-2	once	CASSPGTGVSLGYTF	TGTGCCAGCAGCCCCGGGACAGGGGTCAGCCTAGGCTACACCTTC
.	TRBV7-6	TRBJ2-3	.	CASSPSLEGYTDTQYF	TGTGCCAGCAGCCCCAGCCTTGAGGGTTACACAGATACGCAGTATTTT
TRBD1	TRBV27	TRBJ2-2	.	CASSFSTWDRETGELFF	TGTGCCAGCAGTTTTTCGACTTGGGACAGGGAGACCGGGGAGCTGTTTTTT
TRBD1	TRBV18	TRBJ1-2	.	CASSPQGQRDYGYTF	TGTGCCAGCTCACCGCAGGGACAGCGAGACTATGGCTACACCTTC
.	TRBV30	TRBJ2-5	once	CAWSVGVETQYF	TGTGCCTGGAGTGTAGGGGTGGAGACCCAGTACTTC
.	TRBV19	TRBJ1-5	.	CASSTGLGASNQPQHF	TGTGCCAGTAGTACCGGGTTGGGGGCTAGCAATCAGCCCCAGCATTTT
TRBD1	TRBV30	TRBJ2-1	once	CAWSTTGDEQFF	TGTGCCTGGAGTACAACAGGGGATGAGCAGTTCTTC
.	TRBV4-3	TRBJ2-7	.	CASSQVGRGGTYEQYF	TGCGCCAGCAGCCAAGTCGGGCGCGGGGGCACCTACGAGCAGTACTTC
.	TRBV30	TRBJ1-1	.	CARDRGVAFF	TGTGCCCGAGATCGGGGGGTAGCTTTCTTT
TRBD1	TRBV9	TRBJ1-1	.	CASSVGGRGLTEAFF	TGTGCCAGCAGCGTAGGTGGCAGGGGGCTTACTGAAGCTTTCTTT
.	TRBV3-1/TRBV3-2	TRBJ1-5	.	CASSQWQSNQPQHF	TGTGCCAGCAGCCAATGGCAAAGCAATCAGCCCCAGCATTTT
TRBD2	TRBV9	TRBJ2-3	.	CASSTRNTSGGALTDTQYF	TGTGCCAGCAGCACCCGAAACACTAGCGGGGGGGCCCTAACAGATACGCAGTATTTT
.	TRBV7-2	TRBJ1-1	.	CASSLGPGSYTEAFF	TGTGCCAGCAGCTTAGGACCAGGATCCTACACTGAAGCTTTCTTT
.	TRBV27	TRBJ1-2	once	CASSPSTF	TGTGCCAGCAGCCCCTCCACCTTC
.	TRBV14	TRBJ2-3	.	CASSNLRGLAADTQYF	TGTGCCAGCAGCAACCTAAGAGGGCTAGCCGCAGATACGCAGTATTTT
.	TRBV5-1	TRBJ2-2	once	CASSLEGRGETGELFF	TGCGCCAGCAGCTTGGAAGGCAGGGGGGAGACCGGGGAGCTGTTTTTT
.	TRBV9	TRBJ1-3	.	CASTRFGGPSSGNTIYF	TGTGCCAGCACCCGCTTCGGGGGACCGAGCTCTGGAAACACCATATATTTT
.	TRBV20-1	TRBJ2-7	.	CSASRLAGQVREQYF	TGCAGTGCTAGTCGTCTGGCGGGGCAAGTTCGGGAGCAGTACTTC
.	TRBV20-1	TRBJ2-3	.	CSASPLTQYF	TGCAGTGCTAGTCCCCTCACGCAGTATTTT
TRBD1	TRBV5-1	TRBJ1-2	.	CASSGGQVNGGYTF	TGCGCCAGCAGCGGTGGACAGGTTAACGGCGGCTACACCTTC
.	TRBV15	TRBJ1-2	.	CATSPDGGDYGYTF	TGTGCCACCAGCCCCGACGGCGGGGACTATGGCTACACCTTC
TRBD1	TRBV20-1	TRBJ2-7	once	CSASPGTVSYEQYF	TGCAGTGCTAGTCCCGGGACAGTTTCCTACGAGCAGTACTTC
.	TRBV4-1	TRBJ2-7	.	CPSSRRGVAYEQYF	TGCCCCAGCAGCCGCCGCGGGGTAGCCTACGAGCAGTACTTC
.	TRBV7-2	TRBJ1-6	.	CASSLSLGEGNSPLHF	TGTGCCAGCAGCTTATCTCTAGGGGAGGGGAATTCACCCCTCCACTTT
TRBD1	TRBV10-3	TRBJ2-7	once	CAISPGQGNNEQYF	TGTGCCATCAGTCCGGGACAGGGTAATAACGAGCAGTACTTC
.	TRBV5-1	TRBJ1-3	.	CASSLETTATGNTIYF	TGCGCCAGCAGCTTGGAAACGACAGCCACTGGAAACACCATATATTTT
TRBD2	TRBV7-2	TRBJ2-1	once	CASSPAGGRNEQFF	TGTGCCAGCAGCCCAGCGGGGGGGCGGAATGAGCAGTTCTTC
TRBD2	TRBV18	TRBJ2-1	.	CASSPQRGGVTEQFF	TGTGCCAGCTCACCACAGCGTGGGGGGGTTACCGAGCAGTTCTTC
TRBD2	TRBV4-2	TRBJ2-5	.	CASSRRLAGGGQETQYF	TGTGCCAGCAGCCGCAGACTAGCGGGGGGAGGTCAAGAGACCCAGTACTTC
TRBD1	TRBV6-5	TRBJ1-1	.	CASTRQGQGGTEAFF	TGTGCCAGCACCCGACAGGGACAGGGGGGGACTGAAGCTTTCTTT
TRBD1	TRBV5-8	TRBJ2-5	.	CASSLGQATAQYF	TGTGCCAGCAGCCTGGGACAGGCAACGGCCCAGTACTTC
TRBD1	TRBV7-9	TRBJ1-1	.	CASAAAGGTEAFF	TGTGCCAGCGCCGCGGCAGGGGGGACTGAAGCTTTCTTT
.	TRBV24-1	TRBJ2-7	.	CATSRGRSSYEQYF	TGTGCCACCAGTCGGGGTAGAAGCTCCTACGAGCAGTACTTC
.	TRBV2	TRBJ1-5	.	CASSLGVGGQPQHF	TGTGCCAGCAGTCTAGGGGTAGGCGGTCAGCCCCAGCATTTT
.	TRBV2	TRBJ2-1	.	CASSERQVIEQFF	TGTGCCAGCAGTGAAAGACAGGTTATTGAGCAGTTCTTC
.	TRBV7-9	TRBJ1-4	.	CASSLRGQNEKLFF	TGTGCCAGCAGCTTACGAGGCCAAAATGAAAAACTGTTTTTT